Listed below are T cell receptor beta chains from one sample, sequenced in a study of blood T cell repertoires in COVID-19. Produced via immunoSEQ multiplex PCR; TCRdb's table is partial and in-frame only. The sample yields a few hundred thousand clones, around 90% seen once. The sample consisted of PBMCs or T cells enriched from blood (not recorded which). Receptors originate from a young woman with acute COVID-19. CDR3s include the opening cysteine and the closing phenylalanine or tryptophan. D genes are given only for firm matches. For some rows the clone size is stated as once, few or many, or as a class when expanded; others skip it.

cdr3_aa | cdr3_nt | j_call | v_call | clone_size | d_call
CASSLRWAVNTEAFF | TGTGCCAGCAGCTTGAGGTGGGCCGTGAACACTGAAGCTTTCTTT | TRBJ1-1 | TRBV5-6 | . | .
CSASRQANYGYTF | TGCAGTGCTAGTCGCCAGGCGAACTATGGCTACACCTTC | TRBJ1-2 | TRBV20-1 | . | .
CASSIVWGHYSNQPQHF | TGTGCCAGTAGTATCGTCTGGGGCCACTATAGCAATCAGCCCCAGCATTTT | TRBJ1-5 | TRBV19 | . | .
CASSESGTGGYEQYF | TGTGCCAGCAGTGAGTCCGGGACAGGGGGCTACGAGCAGTACTTC | TRBJ2-7 | TRBV6-1 | . | TRBD1
CANKDLWGLYEQYF | TGTGCCAACAAGGACCTCTGGGGGCTCTACGAGCAGTACTTC | TRBJ2-7 | TRBV6-4 | . | .
CASSLGDSRYNEQFF | TGTGCCAGCAGCTTAGGGGACAGTCGCTACAATGAGCAGTTCTTC | TRBJ2-1 | TRBV11-3 | . | TRBD1
CASSEAGSGQPQHF | TGCGCCAGCAGTGAGGCAGGCTCTGGTCAGCCCCAGCATTTT | TRBJ1-5 | TRBV10-2 | . | .
CAISEPGAGDTYNEQFF | TGTGCCATCAGTGAGCCTGGAGCGGGAGACACCTACAATGAGCAGTTCTTC | TRBJ2-1 | TRBV10-3 | once | TRBD2
CASSPLYRGEDGYTF | TGTGCCAGCTCACCACTGTACAGGGGAGAGGATGGCTACACCTTC | TRBJ1-2 | TRBV18 | few | TRBD1
CASSIQDRGREQYF | TGTGCCAGTAGTATACAGGACAGGGGGCGCGAGCAGTACTTC | TRBJ2-7 | TRBV19 | . | TRBD1
CASSIQDYTEAFF | TGTGCCAGCAGCATACAGGATTACACTGAAGCTTTCTTT | TRBJ1-1 | TRBV12-3/TRBV12-4 | . | .
CALDWGTSTDTQYF | TGTGCACTCGATTGGGGGACTAGCACAGATACGCAGTATTTT | TRBJ2-3 | TRBV25-1 | . | .
CAWSVGLALGDTQYF | TGTGCCTGGAGTGTAGGCCTAGCCCTGGGGGATACGCAGTATTTT | TRBJ2-3 | TRBV30 | . | .
CASRPLGGAYNEQFF | TGTGCCAGCAGACCTCTCGGGGGAGCCTACAATGAGCAGTTCTTC | TRBJ2-1 | TRBV6-2/TRBV6-3 | . | .
CASSLARGKSYNEQFF | TGTGCCAGCAGCTTAGCGAGAGGGAAAAGCTACAATGAGCAGTTCTTC | TRBJ2-1 | TRBV7-6 | . | .
CSVGEGYGYTF | TGCAGCGTCGGAGAGGGTTATGGCTACACCTTC | TRBJ1-2 | TRBV29-1 | few | .
CASGGQTYEQYF | TGTGCCAGCGGGGGACAGACCTACGAGCAGTACTTC | TRBJ2-7 | TRBV28 | . | TRBD1
CASRPRDRDIQYF | TGTGCCAGCAGACCCCGGGACAGGGACATTCAGTACTTC | TRBJ2-4 | TRBV28 | . | TRBD1
CASSRAGGPPNTEAFF | TGTGCCAGCAGCCGTGCGGGGGGCCCCCCGAACACTGAAGCTTTCTTT | TRBJ1-1 | TRBV3-1/TRBV3-2 | few | .
CSVEMTGDTEAFF | TGCAGCGTTGAAATGACGGGGGACACTGAAGCTTTCTTT | TRBJ1-1 | TRBV29-1 | . | .